The 15 T cell receptor beta chains given below trace back to one sample, sequenced in a study of control samples from healthy donors and cancer patients. Generated by immunoSEQ multiplex PCR, the TCRdb table keeps only in-frame clones and is missing some. The sample carries 50,000 to 70,000 clones, 88% recorded once. Sequencing used blood. The receptors derive from a man aged 45-65 years in good health.

V gene TRBV12-5 combines with J gene TRBJ1-1; D is ambiguous. V dropped 1 base and J dropped 1 base, with 4 bases sitting between them. The CDR3 totals 13 residues. Germline V CDR1 and CDR2: LGHNT, FRNRAP. CDR3 sequence: CASGLDENTEAFF. As DNA, the CDR3 is TGTGCTAGTGGTTTGGACGAGAACACTGAAGCTTTCTTT.

This chain connects TRBV19 to TRBJ2-1; possibly TRBD2 for D (5 bases). Trimming shortened V by 5 bases and J by 6 bases, and 8 bases separated the two germline ends. CDR1 and CDR2 (germline): LNHDA, SQIVND (reference sequence). This CDR3 region has 12 residues. CDR3 bases: TGTGCCAGTAGTCCAACTAGCAATGAGCAGTTCTTC. Translation gives CASSPTSNEQFF.

V is TRBV5-1 and J is TRBJ1-5; 7 nucleotides align to TRBD1. V gave up 0 bases and J gave up 3 bases; unmatched junction bases: 3. The CDR3 is 15 amino acids. In germline, CDR1 is SGHRS, CDR2 YFSETQ. This CDR3 is CASSLDGTVNQPQHF. CDR3 nucleotide sequence: TGCGCCAGCAGCTTGGACGGGACAGTCAATCAGCCCCAGCATTTT.

The chain links TRBV6-1 to TRBJ1-1, with TRBD1 as a possible D gene (6 bases). The CDR3 is made up of 15 amino acids. In germline, CDR1 is MNHNS, CDR2 SASEGT. Trimming pared 3 bases from V and 0 bases from J, leaving 11 bases between. As DNA, the CDR3 is TGTGCCAGCAGTGATCCGGGACACCTGAACACTGAAGCTTTCTTT. Its protein is CASSDPGHLNTEAFF.

The chain combines TRBV11-3 with TRBJ2-5; D is uncertain. From germline, CDR1 is SGHNT and CDR2 YENEEA. V shed 1 base and J shed 2 bases, with 8 bases lying between them. The CDR3 is made up of 14 amino acids. The CDR3 is CASSLGPEQETQYF. CDR3 DNA: TGTGCCAGCAGCTTAGGACCGGAGCAAGAGACCCAGTACTTC.

This clone occurred once. The chain joins TRBV10-2 to TRBJ2-3; D is unclear. V was clipped by 3 bases and J by 2 bases, with 3 bases between them. The germline V gene has CDR1 WSHSY and CDR2 SAAADI. This CDR3 spans 12 amino acids. For the CDR3, the DNA is TGCGCCAGCAGTGACCCCACAGATACGCAGTATTTT. Translating it yields CASSDPTDTQYF.

The V call is TRBV18, the J call TRBJ1-3, with a possible D match to TRBD1 (5 bases). The germline CDR1 and CDR2 sequences are KGHSH and LQKENI. The CDR3 is 13 amino acids. Trimming cost V 6 bases and J 4 bases, with 10 bases left between them. CDR3 nucleotides: TGTGCCAGCTCGAGGGGCGACGGAAACACCATATATTTT. Its protein is CASSRGDGNTIYF.

The chain links TRBV2 to TRBJ2-3; 7 nucleotides align to TRBD2. V lost 5 bases to trimming and J lost 4 bases; unmatched junction nucleotides: 6. The germline V gene has CDR1 SNHLY and CDR2 FYNNEI. The CDR3 is 14 residues long. Here the CDR3 reads CASSRSGKPDTQYF. Written as DNA, the CDR3 is TGTGCCAGCAGTCGAAGCGGGAAGCCAGATACGCAGTATTTT.

The rearrangement joins TRBV18 to TRBJ2-7, with TRBD2 identical over 7 bases. Trimming cost V 2 bases and J 1 base; bases outside gene matches: 2. The CDR3 spans 14 residues. Germline lookup yields CDR1 KGHSH and CDR2 LQKENI. The CDR3 DNA reads TGTGCCAGCTCACCAGGGAGGGAGTCCTACGAGCAGTACTTC. It yields the protein CASSPGRESYEQYF.

This clone was observed once. This chain joins TRBV5-5 and TRBJ1-2; D call uncertain. This CDR3 region has 11 residues. Germline V gives CDR1 SGHKS, CDR2 YYEKEE (reference sequence). Trimming removed 2 bases at V and 7 bases at J, with 6 bases between. CDR3 nucleotide sequence: TGTGCCAGCAGCTTCAGTCGTGGCTACACCTTC. Translation: CASSFSRGYTF.

This clone was seen a single time. The chain combines TRBV6-4 with TRBJ1-2, with unresolved D. In germline, CDR1 is MRHNA, CDR2 SNTAGT. Trimming stripped 2 bases from V and 4 bases from J, with 14 bases between. This CDR3 comprises 15 residues. The CDR3 loop reads CASSDSPGAAYGYTF. CDR3 DNA sequence: TGTGCCAGCAGTGACAGCCCGGGAGCAGCCTATGGCTACACCTTC.

V usage is TRBV11-3 and J usage is TRBJ2-1; 12 bases match TRBD2. CDR1 is SGHNT, CDR2 YENEEA, per germline. V was pared by 0 bases and J by 7 bases, with 1 base of the junction left unmatched. CDR3 length: 15 residues. CDR3 DNA sequence: TGTGCCAGCAGCTTAGAGGGGACTAGCGGGAATGAGCAGTTCTTC. It yields the protein CASSLEGTSGNEQFF.

The chain couples TRBV7-2 to TRBJ2-1; no firm D call. Between the trimmed V and J ends, which lost 4 bases and 4 bases, there was a span of 17 bases. The CDR3 covers 16 residues. Germline V lookup: CDR1 SGHTA, CDR2 FQGNSA. CDR3 in amino acids: CASSSNIRQWYNEQFF. Written as DNA, the CDR3 is TGTGCCAGCAGCTCCAACATTAGGCAATGGTACAATGAGCAGTTCTTC.

The V gene is TRBV6-2 or TRBV6-3, the J gene TRBJ2-3; D remains ambiguous. The ends were cut back, 5 bases at V and 1 base at J, with 7 bases in the middle. The CDR3 is made up of 13 amino acids. Germline values: CDR1 MNHEY, CDR2 SVGEGT. The CDR3 DNA reads as TGTGCCAGCAGTCGGCCTGGCACAGATACGCAGTATTTT. Its translation: CASSRPGTDTQYF.

This clone has only one observation. This chain connects TRBV6-5 to TRBJ2-1; no firm D call. V was shortened by 7 bases and J by 2 bases, with 15 bases between the two germline ends. CDR1 and CDR2 from the germline V gene are MNHEY and SVGAGI. This CDR3 is built from 15 residues. The CDR3 spells CASTTARLTYNEQFF. CDR3 sequence (DNA): TGTGCCAGCACTACTGCACGGTTAACCTACAATGAGCAGTTCTTC.